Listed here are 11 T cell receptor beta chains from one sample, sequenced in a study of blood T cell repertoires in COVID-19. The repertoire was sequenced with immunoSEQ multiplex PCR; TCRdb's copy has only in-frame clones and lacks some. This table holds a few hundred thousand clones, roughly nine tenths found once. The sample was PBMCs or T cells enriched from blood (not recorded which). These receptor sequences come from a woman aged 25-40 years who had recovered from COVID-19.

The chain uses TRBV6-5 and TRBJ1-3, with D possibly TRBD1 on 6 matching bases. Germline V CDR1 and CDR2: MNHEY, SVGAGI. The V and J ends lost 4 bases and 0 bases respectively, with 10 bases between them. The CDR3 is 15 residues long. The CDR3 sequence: CASSSLQGSGNTIYF. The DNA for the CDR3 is TGTGCCAGCAGTTCCTTACAGGGCTCTGGAAACACCATATATTTT.

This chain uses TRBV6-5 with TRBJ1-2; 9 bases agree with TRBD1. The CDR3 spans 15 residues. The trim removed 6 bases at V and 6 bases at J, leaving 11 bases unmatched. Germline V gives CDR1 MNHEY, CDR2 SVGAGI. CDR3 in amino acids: CASRTGGMSLDGYTF. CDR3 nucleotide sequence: TGTGCCAGCAGGACAGGGGGGATGTCTTTGGATGGCTACACCTTC.

CDR3 sequence reads: CASSKATTGKINQPQHF. The CDR3, as DNA: TGTGCCAGCAGCAAAGCTACCACGGGGAAAATCAATCAGCCCCAGCATTTT. This sequence joins TRBV21-1 and TRBJ1-5. TRBV21-1 is a pseudogene. The CDR3 is made up of 17 amino acids.

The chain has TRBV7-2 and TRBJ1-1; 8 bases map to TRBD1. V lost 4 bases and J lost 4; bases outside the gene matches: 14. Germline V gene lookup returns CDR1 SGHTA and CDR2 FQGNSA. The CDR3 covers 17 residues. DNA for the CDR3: TGTGCCAGCAGCTCAAGAGGGGACAGGCAGTACGGCACTGAAGCTTTCTTT. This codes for CASSSRGDRQYGTEAFF.

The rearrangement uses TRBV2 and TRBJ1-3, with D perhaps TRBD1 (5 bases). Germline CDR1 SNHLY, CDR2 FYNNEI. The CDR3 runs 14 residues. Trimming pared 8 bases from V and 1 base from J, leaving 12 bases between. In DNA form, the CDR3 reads TGTGCCAGCCGGGGGACCAGGTCTGGAAACACCATATATTTT. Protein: CASRGTRSGNTIYF.

The DNA of the CDR3 is TGTGCCAGCAGCTTGCTGGGTCGGTCGGGCACTGAAGCTTTCTTT. Protein: CASSLLGRSGTEAFF. This chain connects TRBV5-4 to TRBJ1-1; D is undetermined. Between the trimmed V and J ends, which lost 1 base and 4 bases, there was a span of 14 bases. CDR1 is SGHNT, CDR2 YYREEE, per germline (reference sequence). CDR3 length: 15 residues.

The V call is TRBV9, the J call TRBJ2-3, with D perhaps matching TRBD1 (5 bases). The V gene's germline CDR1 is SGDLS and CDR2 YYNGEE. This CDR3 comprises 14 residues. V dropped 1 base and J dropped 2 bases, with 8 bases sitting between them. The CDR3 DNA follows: TGTGCCAGCAGCGTAAGGGGTACCACAGATACGCAGTATTTT. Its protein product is CASSVRGTTDTQYF.

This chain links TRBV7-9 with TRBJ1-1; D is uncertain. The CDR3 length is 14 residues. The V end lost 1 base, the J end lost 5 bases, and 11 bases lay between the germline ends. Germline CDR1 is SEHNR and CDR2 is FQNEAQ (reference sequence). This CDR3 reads CASSLDNSRTEAFF. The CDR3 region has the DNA TGTGCCAGCAGCTTAGATAACAGTAGAACTGAAGCTTTCTTT.

The CDR3: CASSRGQPNQPQHF. In DNA, the CDR3 is TGTGCCAGCAGCAGAGGACAGCCTAATCAGCCCCAGCATTTT. The V and J genes are TRBV7-2 and TRBJ1-5; TRBD1 is a possible D gene (6 bases). This CDR3 spans 14 amino acids. V gave up 5 bases and J gave up 4 bases, with 12 bases separating them. From germline, CDR1 is SGHTA and CDR2 FQGNSA. Complete variable domain (other parts from reference TRBV7-2 and TRBJ1-5): GAGVSQSPSNKVTEKGKDVELRCDPISGHTALYWYRQSLGQGLEFLIYFQGNSAPDKSGLPSDRFSAERTGGSVSTLTIQRTQQEDSAVYLCASSRGQPNQPQHFGDGTRLSIL.

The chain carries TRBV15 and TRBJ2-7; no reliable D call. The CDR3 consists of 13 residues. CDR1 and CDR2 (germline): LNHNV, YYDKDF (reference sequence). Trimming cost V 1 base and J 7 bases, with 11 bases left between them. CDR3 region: CATSRVSPREQYF. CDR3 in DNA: TGTGCCACCAGCAGAGTCTCCCCTCGGGAGCAGTACTTC. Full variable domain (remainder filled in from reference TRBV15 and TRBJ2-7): DAMVIQNPRYQVTQFGKPVTLSCSQTLNHNVMYWYQQKSSQAPKLLFHYYDKDFNNEADTPDNFQSRRPNTSFCFLDIRSPGLGDTAMYLCATSRVSPREQYFGPGTRLTVT.

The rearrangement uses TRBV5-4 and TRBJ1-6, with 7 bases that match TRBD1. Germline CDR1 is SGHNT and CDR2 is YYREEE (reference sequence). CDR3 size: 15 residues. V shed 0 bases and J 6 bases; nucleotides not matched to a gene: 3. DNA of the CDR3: TGTGCCAGCAGCTTGGAGGGGGCCGGTAATTCACCCCTCCACTTT. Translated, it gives CASSLEGAGNSPLHF.